This T cell receptor beta chain derives from a study of response to subunit inactivated influenza vaccine. Points from the study as a whole: T cells newly recruited by each seasonal influenza vaccination are few, the authors suggested.

MiXCR, run by TCRdb on the RT-PCR reads, gives a single entry per CDR3 protein. The sample carries hundreds of thousands of distinct CDR3 sequences, less than 10% recorded once. This clonotype was seen a few times. Its antigen is unidentified. CDR3 length: 14 residues. CDR1 is MDHEN and CDR2 is SYDVKM in the germline V gene. Trimming took off 6 bases at V and 3 bases at J, with 12 bases between the two ends. The TCR sequence derives from a man aged 45 to 75 who received an inactivated influenza vaccine. V usage is TRBV28 and J usage is TRBJ1-5, with no clear D. This specimen consisted of PBMCs from blood, obtained less than 30 months after vaccination. This chain's CDR3 is CASSFFQVNQPQHF. CDR3 nucleotides: TGTGCCAGCAGCTTTTTCCAAGTCAATCAGCCCCAGCATTTT.